The 15 T cell receptor beta chains below were found in one sample sequenced in a study of blood T cell repertoires in COVID-19. Sequencing used immunoSEQ multiplex PCR; TCRdb keeps in-frame clones, though not all of them. Here the sample spans roughly 160,000 clones, about 86% being singletons. The sequenced sample consisted of peripheral blood. These receptors were taken from a woman in her seventies with COVID-19, enrolled during active disease.

This clone was seen a handful of times. This rearrangement joins TRBV5-1 to TRBJ1-1; 9 bases align to TRBD1. The CDR3 has 15 amino acids. Germline trimming cut 0 bases from V and 6 bases from J; bases unmatched to any gene: 6. The germline gives CDR1 SGHRS, CDR2 YFSETQ. This chain's CDR3 is CASSLALGQGAEAFF. The CDR3 nucleotides read TGCGCCAGCAGCTTGGCCCTGGGACAGGGTGCTGAAGCTTTCTTT.

The chain is built from TRBV5-1 and TRBJ2-3; 11 bases align to TRBD2. In germline, CDR1 is SGHRS, CDR2 YFSETQ. The CDR3 length is 15 residues. Trimming cost V 4 bases and J 4 bases; bases outside gene matches: 5. This CDR3 is CASSPGGLAADTQYF. The CDR3 nucleotides read TGCGCCAGCAGCCCGGGGGGACTAGCGGCAGATACGCAGTATTTT.

Turning to this clone: Other DNA variants within this sample encode the same CDR3. The rearrangement uses TRBV5-1 and TRBJ1-5; no definite D call. CDR1 and CDR2 from the germline V gene are SGHRS and YFSETQ. This CDR3 spans 14 amino acids. Trimming cost V 0 bases and J 2 bases, with 6 bases left between them. CDR3 nucleotides: TGCGCCAGCAGCTTGGAGGGAGGCAATCAGCCCCAGCATTTT. This encodes CASSLEGGNQPQHF.

This sequence joins TRBV12-3 or TRBV12-4 and TRBJ2-3, with 7 bases fitting TRBD2. V lost 7 bases to trimming and J lost 5 bases; unmatched junction nucleotides: 6. The CDR3 sequence is 13 residues long. This chain's CDR3 is CASTILALDTQYF. For the CDR3, the DNA is TGTGCCAGCACCATACTAGCGTTAGATACGCAGTATTTT.

This chain joins TRBV30 and TRBJ1-6; 10 bases map to TRBD1. Germline loops: CDR1 GTSNPN, CDR2 SVGIG (reference sequence). The CDR3 has 15 amino acids. Trimming removed 1 base from V and 6 bases from J; junction bases left unmatched: 3. CDR3 bases: TGTGCCTGGAGTGGACAGGGGGCTGGTAATTCACCCCTCCACTTT. This sequence encodes CAWSGQGAGNSPLHF.

The V and J genes are TRBV6-1 and TRBJ2-2; the match to TRBD1 covers 10 bases. Germline CDR1 reads MNHNS; CDR2 reads SASEGT. The J segment lost 6 bases and the V segment lost 4 bases, leaving 8 bases of the junction unmatched. The CDR3 length is 16 residues. CDR3 nucleotide sequence: TGTGCCAGCAGTGCAACCGGGACAGGGGTCTCCGGGGAGCTGTTTTTT. This encodes CASSATGTGVSGELFF.

CDR3 DNA sequence: TGTGCCAGCAGCCACGCCAAGGGGGCGGGCGCTTTCTTT. Its translation: CASSHAKGAGAFF. The chain uses TRBV3-1 (or the pseudogene TRBV3-2) and TRBJ1-1; 7 bases map to TRBD1. This CDR3 has 13 residues. The junction had 9 bases not matched to a gene; V was cut back by 3 bases and J by 11 bases. The germline V gene encodes CDR1 LGHDT and CDR2 YNNKEL (reference sequence).

The chain links TRBV9 to TRBJ1-6, with 10 positions matching TRBD1. The CDR3 has 17 residues. The germline CDR1 and CDR2 sequences are SGDLS and YYNGEE. V gave up 5 bases and J gave up 8 bases; unmatched junction bases: 13. The CDR3 sequence: CASSDSGGQGPYSPLHF. DNA of the CDR3: TGTGCCAGCAGTGATAGCGGGGGACAGGGGCCGTATTCACCCCTCCACTTT.

V gene TRBV19 combines with J gene TRBJ2-2; D may be TRBD2 (6 bases). The germline V gene has CDR1 LNHDA and CDR2 SQIVND (reference sequence). Trimming cost V 9 bases and J 1 base, with 12 bases left between them. This CDR3 comprises 14 residues. The chain's CDR3 is CASSGQVNTGELFF. CDR3 DNA: TGTGCCAGCAGCGGGCAGGTGAACACCGGGGAGCTGTTTTTT. Full variable domain (missing parts from reference TRBV19 and TRBJ2-2): DGGITQSPKYLFRKEGQNVTLSCEQNLNHDAMYWYRQDPGQGLRLIYYSQIVNDFQKGDIAEGYSVSREKKESFPLTVTSAQKNPTAFYLCASSGQVNTGELFFGEGSRLTVL.

The chain combines TRBV24-1 with TRBJ1-5; tentatively, D is TRBD1 (5 bases). Trimming left V 4 bases short and J 6 bases short, with 15 bases between. The CDR3 is 15 residues long. The germline gives CDR1 KGHDR, CDR2 SFDVKD. The CDR3 nucleotides are TGTGCCACCAGTGACCATTGGGGGGACGGTCAGCCCCAGCATTTT. Translating it yields CATSDHWGDGQPQHF.

V gene TRBV21-1 combines with J gene TRBJ2-7; the tabulated D call, TRBD2, remains unverified against the DNA. TRBV21-1 is described as a pseudogene. CDR3 size: 13 residues. The CDR3 sequence: CASSISRGREQYF. The DNA of the CDR3 is TGTGCCAGCAGCATCAGCCGGGGAAGGGAGCAGTACTTC.

The chain employs TRBV7-8 and TRBJ1-2; TRBD1 might be the D (6 bases). Trimming removed 1 base from V and 7 bases from J, with 13 bases in between. Germline loops: CDR1 SGHVS, CDR2 FQNEAQ. This CDR3 is 14 amino acids long. The CDR3 nucleotides read TGTGCCAGCAGCTTAGGACAGGCAAGGTTTGGCTACACCTTC. As protein: CASSLGQARFGYTF.

CDR3 DNA: TGTGCCAGCAGCCAAAGGGGACTAGCGGGGTTCTCAGCGGGGGAGCAGTACTTC. Protein sequence: CASSQRGLAGFSAGEQYF. The V gene is TRBV5-6, the J gene TRBJ2-7, with TRBD2 identical over 13 bases. Per germline, CDR1 SGHDT and CDR2 YYEEEE. Trimming at V came to 4 bases and at J to 7 bases, leaving 17 bases not matched to a gene. The CDR3 totals 18 residues.

This clone turned up a few times. Other DNA sequences in the same sample also yield this CDR3. The chain employs TRBV28 and TRBJ2-1; D gene ambiguous. The CDR3 contains 11 residues. The V gene's germline CDR1 is MDHEN and CDR2 SYDVKM. V was shortened by 3 bases and J by 7 bases, with 4 bases between the two germline ends. The CDR3 loop is CASSLRNEQFF. DNA for the CDR3: TGTGCCAGCAGTTTGCGGAATGAGCAGTTCTTC.

The rearrangement links TRBV7-9 to TRBJ1-1, with D tentatively TRBD1 (5 bases). Trimming pared 2 bases from V and 1 base from J, leaving 5 bases between. CDR1 SEHNR and CDR2 FQNEAQ come from the germline V gene (reference sequence). CDR3 length equals 13 residues. Here the CDR3 DNA reads TGTGCCAGCAGCTTAAGGGGGAACACTGAAGCTTTCTTT. It specifies CASSLRGNTEAFF.